The subject of this entry is one T cell receptor beta chain. Germline-derived CDR1 and CDR2 are LNHDA and SQIVND (reference sequence). This CDR3 contains 16 residues. The V segment lost 4 bases and the J segment 0 bases; nucleotides outside the gene matches: 6. TCRdb's copy holds only in-frame clones and misses some; the assay was immunoSEQ multiplex PCR. Of 200,000 to 250,000 clones in the sample, roughly 90% were seen once. This sample was taken from a study of blood T cell repertoires in COVID-19. Study overall: Acute and convalescent COVID-19 specimens originated in the United States, Italy and Spain.

Enrolled through a virtual design, the participants were between about 18 and 100 years of age and came from 24 US areas. Donors were grouped by their self-reported clinical history. Sequencing was carried out using PBMCs or T cells enriched from blood (not recorded which). The chain recombines TRBV19 with TRBJ2-7; 10 bases are shared with TRBD1. The sequence was collected from a man aged 25 to 45 who had been exposed to COVID-19. This CDR3 reads CASSTPGTGASYEQYF. The CDR3 nucleotides are TGTGCCAGTAGTACCCCCGGGACAGGGGCCTCCTACGAGCAGTACTTC.